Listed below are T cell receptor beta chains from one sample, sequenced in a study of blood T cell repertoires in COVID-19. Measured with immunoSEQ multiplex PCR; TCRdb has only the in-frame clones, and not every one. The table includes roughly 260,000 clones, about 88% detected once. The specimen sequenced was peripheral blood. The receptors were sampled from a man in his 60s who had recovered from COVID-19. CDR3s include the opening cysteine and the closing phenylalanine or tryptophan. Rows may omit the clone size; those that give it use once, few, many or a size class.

CDR3 protein: CASSSRAGGQETQYF
clone size: NA
V gene: TRBV5-4

CDR3 protein: CASSLDRGGQPQHF
clone size: NA
V gene: TRBV7-3

CDR3 protein: CASSQEESGGYYEQYF
clone size: NA
V gene: TRBV4-2

CDR3 protein: CASSLQRRSQETQYF
clone size: NA
V gene: TRBV7-2

CDR3 protein: CASSLGLAVTDTQYF
clone size: NA
V gene: TRBV3-1/TRBV3-2

CDR3 protein: CASSPEGQGYGYTF
clone size: NA
V gene: TRBV7-3

CDR3 protein: CASSRTQGSDTQYF
clone size: NA
V gene: TRBV5-1

CDR3 protein: CASSFRETQYF
clone size: once
V gene: TRBV5-6

CDR3 protein: CASSHQGGQETQYF
clone size: NA
V gene: TRBV7-7

CDR3 protein: CASSEGSAGVTDTQYF
clone size: NA
V gene: TRBV6-1

CDR3 protein: CASRSQGFGAFF
clone size: NA
V gene: TRBV28

CDR3 protein: CASSLAGGLLAKNIQYF
clone size: few
V gene: TRBV5-5

CDR3 protein: CASSVAGGPYEQYF
clone size: NA
V gene: TRBV18

CDR3 protein: CASSVKGDTEAFF
clone size: few
V gene: TRBV9

CDR3 protein: CASSREHGTSNYGYTF
clone size: NA
V gene: TRBV4-2

CDR3 protein: CATSPTPTQGLAGAPYEQYF
clone size: NA
V gene: TRBV15

CDR3 protein: CASSLGREETQYF
clone size: NA
V gene: TRBV28

CDR3 protein: CASSKRVTYEQYF
clone size: NA
V gene: TRBV21-1

CDR3 protein: CASSPLRSADTQYF
clone size: NA
V gene: TRBV18

CDR3 protein: CASSQRHSSKDTQYF
clone size: NA
V gene: TRBV5-4

CDR3 protein: CASSYSRWQDNSPLHF
clone size: NA
V gene: TRBV6-5

CDR3 protein: CASSTGQGGNTEAFF
clone size: NA
V gene: TRBV11-3

CDR3 protein: CASSLHSYRAAGELFF
clone size: NA
V gene: TRBV7-2

CDR3 protein: CASSLIKTDYNEQFF
clone size: NA
V gene: TRBV5-1

CDR3 protein: CASSQDANRDYEQYF
clone size: few
V gene: TRBV4-2

CDR3 protein: CASQNSGAVAKNIQYF
clone size: NA
V gene: TRBV3-1/TRBV3-2

CDR3 protein: CASSPNSEGYTF
clone size: once
V gene: TRBV7-2

CDR3 protein: CASSLSGSSYNEQFF
clone size: NA
V gene: TRBV5-1

CDR3 protein: CASSEFNRETQYF
clone size: few
V gene: TRBV25-1

CDR3 protein: CASSLSLDVGNEQFF
clone size: NA
V gene: TRBV5-6

CDR3 protein: CASSRNRDGKDGYTF
clone size: NA
V gene: TRBV7-6